The clone carrying this T cell receptor beta chain was picked up one time. Its antigen is not identified. The assay was immunoSEQ multiplex PCR, and TCRdb's table has in-frame clones only and misses some. The table lists about 14,000 clones, about 82% of them singletons. This record belongs to a study of PD-1 blockade in classical Hodgkin lymphoma. Germline CDR1 and CDR2: MGHDK and SYGVNS. This CDR3 spans 16 amino acids. V shed 3 bases and J shed 5 bases, with 19 bases lying between them. The patients all showed relapse after autologous stem cell transplantation, while their brentuximab vedotin exposure varied. Best outcomes ranged across complete response, partial response and progressive disease. Study-wide results and caveats: The study found complete responders had baseline diversity similar to newly diagnosed patients. Exclusion was the outcome for patients who began nivolumab under 1 year after ASCT. Sources of repertoire differences remain undefined, possibly disease activity or prior therapy.

The chain uses TRBV25-1 and TRBJ1-2, with D tentatively TRBD1 (5 bases). The material sequenced was peripheral blood mononuclear cells (PBMCs), taken at baseline. The sequence was collected from a human donor with classical Hodgkin lymphoma. CDR3 bases: TGTGCCAGCAGTGATGGTTTAGGAGGGGTTGGGTATGGCTACACCTTC. Amino acids: CASSDGLGGVGYGYTF.